This T cell receptor (beta chain) came from a study of tumor and adjacent non-tumor tissue in lung cancer. Whole-study results and caveats: Tumor tissue had significantly higher TCR diversity than normal lung.

RNA was extracted from bulk tissue without any cell sorting. Between August and November 2014, newly diagnosed, chemotherapy-naive lung cancer patients underwent thoracic surgery in China. The CDR3 contains 14 residues. The germline V gene has CDR1 SQVTM and CDR2 ANQGSEA. Three rounds of nested PCR, following a modified ARM-PCR protocol, produced the TCRbeta library. Each CDR3 protein gets one entry after TCRdb re-called the multiplex PCR reads with MiXCR. The sample contains 130,000 or so distinct CDR3 sequences, approximately 66% of which appear only once. Notes on this clonotype: The antigen remains unidentified. One end of the junction is discordant with germline, which a read error may explain.

The chain combines TRBV29-1 with TRBJ2-2; perhaps TRBD2 as D (5 bases). The sample was lung tumor tissue. This TCR came from a man aged 30 to 45 with non-small cell lung cancer. This CDR3 is CSVERNAYTGELFF. Written as DNA, the CDR3 is TGTAGCGTTGAAAGAAACGCTTACACCGGGGAGCTGTTTTTT.